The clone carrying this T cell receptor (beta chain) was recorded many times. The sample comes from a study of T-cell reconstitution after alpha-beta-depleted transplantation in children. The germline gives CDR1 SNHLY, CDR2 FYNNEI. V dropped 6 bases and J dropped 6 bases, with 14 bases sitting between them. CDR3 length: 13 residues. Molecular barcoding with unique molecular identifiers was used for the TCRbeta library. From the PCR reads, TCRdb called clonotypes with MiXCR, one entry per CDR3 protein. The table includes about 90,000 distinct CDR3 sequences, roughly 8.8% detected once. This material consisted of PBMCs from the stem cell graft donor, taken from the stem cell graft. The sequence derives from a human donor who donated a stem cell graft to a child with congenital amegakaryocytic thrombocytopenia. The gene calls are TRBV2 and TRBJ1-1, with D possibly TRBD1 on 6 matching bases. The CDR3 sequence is CASSQQGKAEAFF. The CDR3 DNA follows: TGTGCCAGCAGCCAACAGGGCAAGGCTGAAGCTTTCTTT.